The 3 T cell receptor beta chains in this list originate from one sample, sequenced in a study of cytomegalovirus exposure and HLA in healthy donors. PCR used 60 Vbeta primers and 13 Jbeta primers. Clones were read by immunoSEQ multiplex PCR, and TCRdb kept only the in-frame ones, dropping some. The table lists about 200,000 clones, over 70% of them singletons. The source material was PBMCs. These receptors were collected from a man aged 35-49 years in good health and CMV-seropositive.

The chain joins TRBV7-3 to TRBJ1-1; perhaps TRBD1 as D (5 bases). The CDR3 has 13 amino acids. CDR1 and CDR2 from the germline V gene are SGHTA and FQGTGA. The ends were cut back, 6 bases at V and 1 base at J, with 9 bases in the middle. The CDR3 coding sequence is TGTGCCAGCAGGCTCCAGGGGAACACTGAAGCTTTCTTT. This sequence encodes CASRLQGNTEAFF.

The chain couples TRBV14 to TRBJ2-1, with a possible D match to TRBD2 (6 bases). V lost 3 bases and J lost 7, with 22 bases in between. This CDR3 is built from 17 residues. Germline CDR1 SGHDN, CDR2 FVKESK. CDR3 amino acids: CASSQLPPGLITNEQFF. CDR3 nucleotides: TGTGCCAGCAGCCAGTTACCGCCGGGACTCATCACGAATGAGCAGTTCTTC.

The J gene is TRBJ2-7, the V gene TRBV18; D possibly corresponds to TRBD1 (6 bases). This CDR3 spans 14 amino acids. CDR1 is KGHSH, CDR2 LQKENI, per germline. Trimming removed 4 bases at V and 0 bases at J, with 10 bases between. The CDR3 here is CASSLHRDSYEQYF. Written as DNA, the CDR3 is TGTGCCAGCTCACTACACAGGGACTCCTACGAGCAGTACTTC.